The clone carrying this T cell receptor beta chain was detected once. The CDR3 extends over 14 amino acids. Trimming removed 0 bases at V and 12 bases at J, with 15 bases between. CDR1 and CDR2 from the germline V gene are MGHRA and YSYEKL. Assay: immunoSEQ multiplex PCR; the TCRdb copy retains only in-frame clones and omits some. The repertoire includes more than 250,000 clones, approximately 88% of them detected once, and about 0.7% sits in the top ten. The sample originates from a study of blood T cell repertoires in COVID-19. Across the whole study: COVID-19 samples collected from the United States, Italy and Spain covered acute and convalescent phases.

This chain uses TRBV4-1 with TRBJ1-5; D gene uncertain. The TCR sequence derives from a human donor in a cohort sampled during active COVID-19. The sample taken for sequencing was peripheral blood. CDR3 amino acids: CASSQDLSDVVQHF. For the CDR3, the DNA is TGCGCCAGCAGCCAAGATCTTAGCGACGTGGTCCAGCATTTT.